Reported below is one T cell receptor beta chain. At one end the junction does not follow the germline gene, possibly because of a read error. The data were taken from a study of blood T cells in healthy people across ages. The CDR3 totals 17 residues. Then a second PCR, running roughly 7 to 11 cycles, was carried out with a sample-barcoded 5' primer and a J-beta primer mix. From the 5' RACE reads, TCRdb called clonotypes with MiXCR, one entry per CDR3 protein. Here the sample spans nearly 800,000 distinct CDR3 sequences, around 25% being singletons. This same sample was also part of a study on T cells of mothers and their children. That report adds: Versus unrelated pairs, overlap was slightly higher in related mother-child pairs, without reaching significance.

This receptor was taken from a boy aged 5-17 years in good health. The sequenced material came from blood. V gene TRBV12-3 or TRBV12-4 combines with J gene TRBJ1-1; 12 nucleotides align to TRBD1. The CDR3 nucleotides are TGCGCCAGCAGGACCTGGGGGACAGGGGGCTTGAACACTGAAGCTTTCTTT. This translates into CASRTWGTGGLNTEAFF.